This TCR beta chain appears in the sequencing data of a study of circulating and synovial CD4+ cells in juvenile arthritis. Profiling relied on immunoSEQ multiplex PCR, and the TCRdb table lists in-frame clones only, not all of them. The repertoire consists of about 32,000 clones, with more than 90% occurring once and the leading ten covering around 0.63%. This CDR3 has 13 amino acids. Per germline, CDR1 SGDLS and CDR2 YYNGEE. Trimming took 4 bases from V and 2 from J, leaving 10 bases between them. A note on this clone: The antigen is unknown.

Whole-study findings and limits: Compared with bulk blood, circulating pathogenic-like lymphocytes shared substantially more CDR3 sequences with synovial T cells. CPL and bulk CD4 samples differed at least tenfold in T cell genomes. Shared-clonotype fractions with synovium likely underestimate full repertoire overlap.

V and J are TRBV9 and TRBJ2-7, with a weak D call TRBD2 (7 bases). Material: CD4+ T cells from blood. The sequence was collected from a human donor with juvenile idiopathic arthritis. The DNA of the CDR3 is TGTGCCAGCAGCCCGGGGGGCGCCTACGAGCAGTACTTC. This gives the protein CASSPGGAYEQYF.